The 26 T cell receptor beta chains listed next were all sequenced from one sample in a study of T cells in localized non-small cell lung cancer. The table came from immunoSEQ multiplex PCR; TCRdb's copy has only in-frame clones and leaves some out. Seen here are roughly 20,000 clones, less than 85% observed once, and the top ten hold approximately 2.4%. The sequencing used peripheral blood, collected before any cancer treatment. These receptors were obtained from a man aged 35 to 69 with stage I lung adenocarcinoma.

V is TRBV9 and J is TRBJ2-6, with 7 nucleotides matching TRBD1. Trimming at V came to 2 bases and at J to 2 bases, leaving 10 bases not matched to a gene. Germline V gene sequence: CDR1 SGDLS, CDR2 YYNGEE. The CDR3 has 18 amino acids. As DNA, the CDR3 is TGTGCCAGCAGCGTCGGACTGACAGGGTTCACTGGGGCCAACGTCCTGACTTTC. Translating gives CASSVGLTGFTGANVLTF.

The CDR3 region is CASSPRGEANQPQHF. CDR3 coding DNA: TGTGCCAGCTCACCAAGGGGGGAGGCCAATCAGCCCCAGCATTTT. This chain connects TRBV18 to TRBJ1-5; D is perhaps TRBD1 (6 bases). This CDR3 contains 15 residues. Between the trimmed V and J ends, which lost 2 bases and 3 bases, there was a span of 11 bases. Looked up from germline, CDR1 is KGHSH and CDR2 is LQKENI.

The chain couples TRBV5-4 to TRBJ1-4, with D unresolved. This CDR3 is built from 13 residues. V lost 1 base to trimming and J lost 4 bases, with 5 bases between them. Germline V gives CDR1 SGHNT, CDR2 YYREEE (reference sequence). The CDR3 loop reads CASSLKSNEKLFF. The CDR3 region has the DNA TGTGCCAGCAGCTTGAAGAGTAATGAAAAACTGTTTTTT.

J is TRBJ1-5 and V is TRBV5-1, with 9 nucleotides matching TRBD1. Germline V gene lookup returns CDR1 SGHRS and CDR2 YFSETQ. This CDR3 spans 14 amino acids. V shed 4 bases, J shed 5 bases, and the junction held 4 bases outside the gene matches. The CDR3 region is CASSPTGGYQPQHF. CDR3 nucleotide sequence: TGCGCCAGCAGCCCCACAGGGGGCTATCAGCCCCAGCATTTT.

V usage is TRBV11-2 and J usage is TRBJ2-7, with D possibly being TRBD1 or TRBD2 (6 bases each). The CDR3 loop spans 13 amino acids. V was pared by 1 base and J by 5 bases, with 9 bases between. Germline-derived CDR1 and CDR2 are SGHAT and FQNNGV. This CDR3 reads CASSLGRGDEQYF. CDR3 nucleotides: TGTGCCAGCAGCTTAGGAAGGGGGGACGAGCAGTACTTC.

This chain uses TRBV7-3 with TRBJ1-1; D perhaps matches TRBD1 (6 bases). The V gene lost 3 bases and the J gene lost 4 bases, with 12 bases spanning the gap. This CDR3 has 14 amino acids. Germline CDR1 reads SGHTA; CDR2 reads FQGTGA. Here the CDR3 DNA reads TGTGCCAGCAGCTTTTCGGACAGAAGCACTGAAGCTTTCTTT. It specifies CASSFSDRSTEAFF.

The chain recombines TRBV27 with TRBJ2-1; D tentatively reads TRBD1 or TRBD2 (5 bases each). Trimming took off 8 bases at V and 4 bases at J, with 24 bases between the two ends. Germline V CDR1 and CDR2: MNHEY, SMNVEV (reference sequence). The CDR3 has 17 residues. CDR3 bases: TGTGCCAGCTCGCTAGGGACCGACCTAACCAGATACAATGAGCAGTTCTTC. Translated: CASSLGTDLTRYNEQFF.

In its sample, this clone was seen once. The chain employs TRBV5-1 and TRBJ2-5; tentatively, D is TRBD1 or TRBD2 (6 bases each). CDR3 length equals 16 residues. Trimming stripped 1 base from V and 5 bases from J, with 18 bases between. Germline V gene sequence: CDR1 SGHRS, CDR2 YFSETQ. The CDR3 loop is CASSLTGTPFVETQYF. CDR3 coding DNA: TGCGCCAGCAGCTTGACAGGGACTCCTTTCGTGGAGACCCAGTACTTC.

V gene TRBV5-5 combines with J gene TRBJ1-6; D unclear. Germline V CDR1 and CDR2: SGHKS, YYEKEE (reference sequence). This CDR3 spans 15 amino acids. V lost 1 base and J lost 0, with 5 bases in between. This chain's CDR3 is CASSLSNSYNSPLHF. The CDR3 DNA follows: TGTGCCAGCAGCTTGAGCAACTCCTATAATTCACCCCTCCACTTT.

This chain links TRBV28 with TRBJ2-5; D is perhaps TRBD1 (6 bases). CDR1 is MDHEN and CDR2 is SYDVKM in the germline V gene. V was shortened by 1 base and J by 7 bases, with 16 bases between the two germline ends. The CDR3 length is 15 residues. The CDR3 coding sequence is TGTGCCAGCAGTTTATTGGGTCAGGGGCATGGGACCCAGTACTTC. Amino acid sequence: CASSLLGQGHGTQYF.

The chain links TRBV11-2 to TRBJ2-1, with 9 bases fitting TRBD2. V gave up 0 bases and J gave up 8 bases; unmatched junction bases: 2. Germline V gene lookup returns CDR1 SGHAT and CDR2 FQNNGV. There are 14 residues in the CDR3. CDR3 in DNA: TGTGCCAGCAGCTTAGAGCGGGGGGGTTATGAGCAGTTCTTC. This sequence encodes CASSLERGGYEQFF.

The chain carries TRBV7-2 and TRBJ2-3, with a possible D match to TRBD1 (5 bases). V dropped 5 bases and J dropped 0 bases, with 12 bases sitting between them. CDR3 length: 15 residues. CDR1 and CDR2 (germline): SGHTA, FQGNSA. This chain's CDR3 is CASSTGVTSTDTQYF. CDR3 sequence (DNA): TGTGCCAGCAGCACAGGCGTAACTAGCACAGATACGCAGTATTTT.

This rearrangement joins TRBV29-1 to TRBJ1-1; possible D gene TRBD1, 6 bases. Looked up from germline, CDR1 is SQVTM and CDR2 is ANQGSEA. Trimming removed 6 bases at V and 0 bases at J, with 23 bases between. The CDR3 has 17 residues. The CDR3 DNA follows: TGCAGCGTGGCTAGGCGGGGGGCTGCTTGGATGAACACTGAAGCTTTCTTT. This codes for CSVARRGAAWMNTEAFF. The full variable domain, completed using reference TRBV29-1 and TRBJ1-1, is SAVISQKPSRDICQRGTSLTIQCQVDSQVTMMFWYRQQPGQSLTLIATANQGSEATYESGFVIDKFPISRPNLTFSTLTVSNMSPEDSSIYLCSVARRGAAWMNTEAFFGQGTRLTVV.

V usage is TRBV30 and J usage is TRBJ1-5, with 9 bases identical to TRBD1. The CDR3 has 15 residues. Per germline, CDR1 GTSNPN and CDR2 SVGIG (reference sequence). With 1 base clipped from V and 7 bases from J, the junction kept 8 bases outside the gene matches. The CDR3 sequence is CAWSDTGTGLQPQHF. CDR3 nucleotide sequence: TGTGCCTGGAGTGACACCGGGACAGGGTTACAGCCCCAGCATTTT.

V is TRBV5-4 and J is TRBJ2-2, with D possibly matching TRBD1 (7 bases). The CDR3 is 17 amino acids. The germline gives CDR1 SGHNT, CDR2 YYREEE (reference sequence). V was clipped by 3 bases and J by 4 bases, with 19 bases between them. This chain's CDR3 is CASSSRSTRGVTGELFF. CDR3 nucleotide sequence: TGTGCCAGCAGCTCCCGTTCTACCAGGGGGGTCACCGGGGAGCTGTTTTTT.

This clone was seen just once. This chain links TRBV15 with TRBJ2-1, with D possibly matching TRBD2 (6 bases). Deletions cut 0 bases from V and 9 bases from J, with 9 bases between. The length of the CDR3 is 13 residues. The germline V gene encodes CDR1 LNHNV and CDR2 YYDKDF (reference sequence). The CDR3 spells CATSRESGVEQFF. The CDR3 DNA is TGTGCCACCAGCAGAGAATCGGGGGTTGAGCAGTTCTTC.

The rearrangement uses TRBV6-6 and TRBJ2-2; no definite D call. Trimming left V 5 bases short and J 1 base short, with 14 bases between. The germline CDR1 and CDR2 sequences are MNHNY and SVGAGI (reference sequence). The CDR3 totals 16 residues. CDR3 DNA sequence: TGTGCCAGCAGTCCAACTCGGGCCGAGAACACCGGGGAGCTGTTTTTT. Translated, it gives CASSPTRAENTGELFF.

The gene calls are TRBV5-6 and TRBJ1-2; unclear D gene. V was cut by 6 bases and J by 7 bases, with 16 bases left in between. Germline CDR1 is SGHDT and CDR2 is YYEEEE. CDR3 length: 13 amino acids. CDR3 protein: CASTLDPEAGYTF. CDR3 in DNA: TGTGCCAGCACCCTGGACCCAGAGGCTGGCTACACCTTC.

By sample share, this clone is medium-sized. The chain is built from TRBV7-2 and TRBJ2-7; TRBD2 matches at 7 bases. J gave up 6 bases and V 5 bases, and 7 bases lay outside the gene matches. In germline, CDR1 is SGHTA, CDR2 FQGNSA. The CDR3 sequence is 13 residues long. CDR3 in amino acids: CASSPVGGSEQYF. CDR3 nucleotides: TGTGCCAGCAGCCCCGTGGGGGGGAGCGAGCAGTACTTC. Drawing the rest from reference TRBV7-2 and TRBJ2-7, the complete variable domain is GAGVSQSPSNKVTEKGKDVELRCDPISGHTALYWYRQSLGQGLEFLIYFQGNSAPDKSGLPSDRFSAERTGGSVSTLTIQRTQQEDSAVYLCASSPVGGSEQYFGPGTRLTVT.

V gene TRBV5-1 combines with J gene TRBJ2-7; D uncertain. The CDR3 sequence is 14 residues long. Per the germline V gene, CDR1 is SGHRS and CDR2 is YFSETQ. V was pared by 5 bases and J by 2 bases, with 14 bases between. The CDR3 region has the DNA TGCGCCAGCAGAACCTCCGTACAAGCCTACGAGCAGTACTTC. It encodes CASRTSVQAYEQYF.

This chain connects TRBV19 to TRBJ1-4, with 7 positions matching TRBD1. There are 16 residues in the CDR3. Germline-derived CDR1 and CDR2 are LNHDA and SQIVND (reference sequence). After removal of 4 bases from V and 3 bases from J, the junction contained 8 bases not matched to a gene. CDR3: CASSTPGDSSNEKLFF. CDR3 nucleotide sequence: TGTGCCAGTAGTACCCCGGGGGACAGCTCTAATGAAAAACTGTTTTTT.

V gene TRBV4-2 combines with J gene TRBJ1-4; D perhaps matches TRBD1 (5 bases). V lost 0 bases to trimming and J lost 2 bases, with 16 bases between them. CDR1 is LGHNA and CDR2 is YNFKEQ in the germline V gene. CDR3 length: 18 amino acids. In DNA form, the CDR3 reads TGTGCCAGCAGCCAAGATCCCCTGGGAGGGGTGACTAATGAAAAACTGTTTTTT. Residues: CASSQDPLGGVTNEKLFF.

The V call is TRBV28, the J call TRBJ1-2; D might be TRBD1 (5 bases). Germline V lookup: CDR1 MDHEN, CDR2 SYDVKM. This CDR3 contains 12 residues. The V and J ends lost 2 bases and 6 bases respectively, with 7 bases between them. The CDR3 DNA reads as TGTGCCAGCAGTTTAGGGGGGAATGGCTACACCTTC. This sequence encodes CASSLGGNGYTF.

The CDR3 is CASSLTAGRGYF. The CDR3 nucleotides are TGTGCCAGCAGTTTAACGGCAGGGCGTGGGTACTTC. The chain is built from TRBV28 and TRBJ2-5; possibly TRBD1 for D (5 bases). Germline values: CDR1 MDHEN, CDR2 SYDVKM. The germline V and J ends were trimmed by 2 bases and 13 bases, with 14 bases remaining between them. CDR3 length: 12 residues.

V is TRBV9 and J is TRBJ1-2; D gene uncertain. The CDR3 length is 15 residues. Germline V gene sequence: CDR1 SGDLS, CDR2 YYNGEE. V shed 0 bases and J shed 1 base, with 10 bases lying between them. CDR3 residues: CASSVGVGYNYGYTF. The CDR3 nucleotides are TGTGCCAGCAGCGTAGGGGTAGGGTATAACTATGGCTACACCTTC.

This clone was counted once. The V gene is TRBV18, the J gene TRBJ2-5, with TRBD1 matching over 10 bases. The trim removed 6 bases at V and 5 bases at J, leaving 9 bases unmatched. Germline V gene lookup returns CDR1 KGHSH and CDR2 LQKENI. CDR3 length: 15 amino acids. For the CDR3, the DNA is TGTGCCAGCTCGCCGACAGGGGGCGGCTTGGAGACCCAGTACTTC. This encodes CASSPTGGGLETQYF.